This is a list of T cell receptor beta chains from one sample in a study of T cells after yellow fever vaccination. TCRdb processed the 5' RACE reads anew with MiXCR; each CDR3 protein has one entry. The sample yields a few hundred thousand distinct CDR3 sequences, 13% seen once. The material sequenced was CD4+ T cells sorted from PBMCs, taken 45 days after the yellow fever booster vaccination. Receptor source: a young man who received the YFV17D yellow fever vaccine. The CDR3 runs from the conserved cysteine through the conserved F or W. D genes are given only for firm matches. Expanded clones get a size class; other rows say once, few or many, or leave the size out.

j_gene: TRBJ2-1; d_gene: NA; v_gene: TRBV28; abundance: many; CDR3aa: CASSLDGNTYNEQFF; CDR3nt: TGTGCCAGCAGTTTGGACGGGAACACATACAATGAGCAGTTCTTC
j_gene: TRBJ2-3; d_gene: NA; v_gene: TRBV6-1; abundance: few; CDR3aa: CASSPVGAIGTDTQYF; CDR3nt: TGTGCCAGCAGCCCCGTGGGAGCTATTGGCACAGATACGCAGTATTTT
j_gene: TRBJ2-7; d_gene: TRBD2; v_gene: TRBV7-2; abundance: few; CDR3aa: CASSLGGGYEQYF; CDR3nt: TGTGCCAGCAGCCTCGGCGGGGGCTACGAGCAGTACTTC
j_gene: TRBJ2-5; d_gene: NA; v_gene: TRBV6-1; abundance: NA; CDR3aa: CASGSGAQGTQYF; CDR3nt: TGTGCCAGCGGTAGCGGAGCCCAAGGGACCCAGTACTTC
j_gene: TRBJ2-1; d_gene: NA; v_gene: TRBV24-1; abundance: NA; CDR3aa: CATSDKPRGRMYNEQFF; CDR3nt: TGTGCCACCAGTGACAAGCCGCGGGGGCGCATGTACAATGAGCAGTTCTTC
j_gene: TRBJ2-1; d_gene: NA; v_gene: TRBV19; abundance: NA; CDR3aa: CASSGDLKNEQFF; CDR3nt: TGTGCCAGTAGTGGGGACCTTAAGAATGAGCAGTTCTTC
j_gene: TRBJ2-7; d_gene: NA; v_gene: TRBV6-5; abundance: NA; CDR3aa: CASSYMGPFYEQYF; CDR3nt: TGTGCCAGCAGTTACATGGGCCCTTTCTACGAGCAGTACTTC
j_gene: TRBJ2-3; d_gene: NA; v_gene: TRBV25-1; abundance: few; CDR3aa: CASSEMDSRRDTQYF; CDR3nt: TGTGCCAGCAGTGAAATGGACAGTAGGAGGGATACGCAGTATTTT
j_gene: TRBJ2-7; d_gene: TRBD2; v_gene: TRBV29-1; abundance: few; CDR3aa: CSASSSGSTEQYF; CDR3nt: TGCAGCGCCTCCTCCAGCGGGAGTACCGAGCAGTACTTC
j_gene: TRBJ2-3; d_gene: TRBD2; v_gene: TRBV6-1; abundance: NA; CDR3aa: CASTPLAGTDTQYF; CDR3nt: TGTGCCAGCACCCCTCTAGCGGGCACAGATACGCAGTATTTT
j_gene: TRBJ2-2; d_gene: NA; v_gene: TRBV20-1; abundance: few; CDR3aa: CSATPGSAGTGELFF; CDR3nt: TGCAGTGCTACCCCCGGGAGTGCGGGTACCGGGGAGCTGTTTTTT
j_gene: TRBJ2-1; d_gene: NA; v_gene: TRBV18; abundance: NA; CDR3aa: CASSLSIEYNEQFF; CDR3nt: TGTGCCAGCTCACTATCCATAGAATACAATGAGCAGTTCTTC
j_gene: TRBJ2-5; d_gene: NA; v_gene: TRBV7-2; abundance: NA; CDR3aa: CASSFGYHKETQYF; CDR3nt: TGTGCCAGCAGCTTCGGCTACCACAAAGAGACCCAGTACTTC
j_gene: TRBJ2-1; d_gene: TRBD2; v_gene: TRBV6-4; abundance: few; CDR3aa: CAILAGGPKGEQFF; CDR3nt: TGTGCCATCTTAGCGGGAGGGCCTAAGGGTGAGCAGTTCTTC
j_gene: TRBJ1-1; d_gene: NA; v_gene: TRBV29-1; abundance: NA; CDR3aa: CSVLRVTEAFF; CDR3nt: TGCAGCGTACTCAGGGTTACTGAAGCTTTCTTT
j_gene: TRBJ2-3; d_gene: NA; v_gene: TRBV5-1; abundance: NA; CDR3aa: CASSFPVEADTQYF; CDR3nt: TGCGCCAGCAGCTTTCCAGTGGAGGCAGATACGCAGTATTTT
j_gene: TRBJ2-7; d_gene: NA; v_gene: TRBV6-5; abundance: NA; CDR3aa: CASSYSRNYEQYF; CDR3nt: TGTGCCAGCAGTTACTCCAGGAACTACGAGCAGTACTTC